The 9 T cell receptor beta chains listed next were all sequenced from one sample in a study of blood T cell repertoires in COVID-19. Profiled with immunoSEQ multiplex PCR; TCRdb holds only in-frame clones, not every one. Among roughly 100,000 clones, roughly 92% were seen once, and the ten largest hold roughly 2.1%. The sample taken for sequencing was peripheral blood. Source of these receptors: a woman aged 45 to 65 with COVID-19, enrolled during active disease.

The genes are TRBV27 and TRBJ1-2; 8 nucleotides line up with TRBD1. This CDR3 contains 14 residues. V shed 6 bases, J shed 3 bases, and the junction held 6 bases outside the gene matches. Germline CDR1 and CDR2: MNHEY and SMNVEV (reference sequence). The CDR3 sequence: CASSQDRAYYGYTF. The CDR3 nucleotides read TGTGCCAGCAGCCAGGACAGGGCCTACTATGGCTACACCTTC.

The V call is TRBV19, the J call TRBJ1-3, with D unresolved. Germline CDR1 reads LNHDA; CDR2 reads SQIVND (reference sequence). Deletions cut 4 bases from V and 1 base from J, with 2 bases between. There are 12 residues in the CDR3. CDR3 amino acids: CASSTSGNTIYF. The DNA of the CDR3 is TGTGCCAGTAGTACATCTGGAAACACCATATATTTT.

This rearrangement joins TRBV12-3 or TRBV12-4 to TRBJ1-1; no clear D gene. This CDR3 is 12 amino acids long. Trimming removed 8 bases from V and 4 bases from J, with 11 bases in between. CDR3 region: CASLGEGTEAFF. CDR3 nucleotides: TGTGCCAGCCTTGGGGAGGGCACTGAAGCTTTCTTT.

The CDR3 spells CATSRDRRQGVAYEQYF. CDR3 DNA: TGTGCCACCAGCAGAGATCGAAGGCAGGGGGTAGCCTACGAGCAGTACTTC. The chain uses TRBV15 and TRBJ2-7; 7 nucleotides match TRBD1. With 0 bases clipped from V and 2 bases from J, the junction kept 10 bases outside the gene matches. This CDR3 has 17 residues. The germline V gene has CDR1 LNHNV and CDR2 YYDKDF (reference sequence).

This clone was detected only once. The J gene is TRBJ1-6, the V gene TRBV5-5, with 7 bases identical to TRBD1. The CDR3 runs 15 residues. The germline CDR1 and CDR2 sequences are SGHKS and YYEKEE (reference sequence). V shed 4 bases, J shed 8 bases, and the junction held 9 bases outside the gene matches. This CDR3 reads CASSGPGQPHSPLHF. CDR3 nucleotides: TGTGCCAGCAGCGGACCGGGACAGCCACATTCACCCCTCCACTTT.

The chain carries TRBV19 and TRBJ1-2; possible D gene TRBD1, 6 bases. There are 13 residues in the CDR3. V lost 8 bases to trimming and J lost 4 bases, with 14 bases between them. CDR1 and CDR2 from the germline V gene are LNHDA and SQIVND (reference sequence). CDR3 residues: CASSPGDGYGYTF. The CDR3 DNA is TGTGCCAGTTCTCCAGGGGACGGCTATGGCTACACCTTC.

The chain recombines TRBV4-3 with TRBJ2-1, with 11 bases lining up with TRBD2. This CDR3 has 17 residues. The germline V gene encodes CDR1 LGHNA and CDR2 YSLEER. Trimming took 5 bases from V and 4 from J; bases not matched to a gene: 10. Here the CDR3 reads CASSTSSGGRFYNEQFF. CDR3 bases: TGCGCCAGCAGCACCTCTAGCGGGGGGCGCTTTTACAATGAGCAGTTCTTC.

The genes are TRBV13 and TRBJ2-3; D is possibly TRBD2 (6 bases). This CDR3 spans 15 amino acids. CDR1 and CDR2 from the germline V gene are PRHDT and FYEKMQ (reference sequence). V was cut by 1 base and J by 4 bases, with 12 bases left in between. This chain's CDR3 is CASSLAGGVSDTQYF. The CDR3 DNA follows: TGTGCCAGCAGCTTAGCCGGGGGTGTTTCAGATACGCAGTATTTT.

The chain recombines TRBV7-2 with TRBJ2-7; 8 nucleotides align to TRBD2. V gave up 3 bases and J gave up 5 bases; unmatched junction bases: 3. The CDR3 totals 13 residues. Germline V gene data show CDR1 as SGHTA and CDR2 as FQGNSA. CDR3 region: CASSFGLAHEQYF. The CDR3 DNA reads TGTGCCAGCAGCTTCGGACTAGCCCACGAGCAGTACTTC.